This TCR beta chain derives from a study of T cell responses to AZD1222 COVID-19 vaccine. Regarding the study as a whole: Spike as a whole was targeted by vaccine-associated CD4 TCRs, dominant at 160-218 and 743-854. An increase in Spike-specific TCR breadth and depth was observed after two AZD1222 doses. Sampling captured repertoires only after the peak T cell response.

The CDR3 length is 12 residues. The germline V and J ends were trimmed by 6 bases and 7 bases, with 12 bases remaining between them. Germline V gene sequence: CDR1 KGHSH, CDR2 LQKENI. Sequenced by immunoSEQ multiplex PCR; TCRdb stores in-frame clones only, minus some. The table shows around 99,000 clones, with about 85% occurring only once. With regard to this clone: Its antigen is still unknown.

The receptor's source is an adult who received the AZD1222 COVID-19 vaccine. The rearrangement joins TRBV18 to TRBJ1-1; D is ambiguous. Source: peripheral blood, taken 28 days after the second AZD1222 dose. The CDR3: CASSGMPNEAFF. CDR3 DNA sequence: TGTGCCAGCTCCGGTATGCCCAATGAAGCTTTCTTT.